This T cell receptor beta chain was documented in a study of blood T cell repertoires in COVID-19. Across the study: T cells, B-cell-depleted T cells, or PBMCs provided the cDNA or gDNA that served as material.

Under the authors' procedure: Amplification of reference gene primers was used by the study to estimate nucleated cell counts. Profiled with immunoSEQ multiplex PCR; TCRdb holds only in-frame clones, not every one. V and J calls and clone size are copied from that table; D and trimming were computed from the DNA. This table holds a few hundred thousand clones, approximately 86% found once. V dropped 2 bases and J dropped 2 bases, with 7 bases sitting between them. Germline V gene data show CDR1 as MGHDK and CDR2 as SYGVNS. This CDR3 has 15 amino acids. Sequenced material: peripheral blood. This clonotype originated in a man aged 35-49 years who had recovered from COVID-19. The chain carries TRBV25-1 and TRBJ2-6; possible D gene TRBD2, 5 bases. The CDR3 DNA reads TGTGCCAGCAGTGAAGGGAGCGCTGGGGCCAACGTCCTGACTTTC. It translates to CASSEGSAGANVLTF.